The 17 T cell receptor beta chains below all came from one sample that was sequenced in a study of blood T cell repertoires in COVID-19. Generated by immunoSEQ multiplex PCR, the TCRdb table keeps only in-frame clones and is missing some. The sample lists approximately 170,000 clones, about four fifths occurring once. Specimen: peripheral blood. The source of these receptors is a man aged 70-80 years who had recovered from COVID-19.

The V and J genes are TRBV5-4 and TRBJ2-3, with 12 bases fitting TRBD2. This CDR3 region has 17 residues. Trimming at V came to 4 bases and at J to 1 base, leaving 7 bases not matched to a gene. CDR1 and CDR2 from the germline V gene are SGHNT and YYREEE (reference sequence). DNA of the CDR3: TGTGCCAGCAGCCAGGGACTAGCGGGCTTGGGCACAGATACGCAGTATTTT. Protein product: CASSQGLAGLGTDTQYF.

The chain couples TRBV10-2 to TRBJ2-1; 11 bases align to TRBD2. Germline loops: CDR1 WSHSY, CDR2 SAAADI. The CDR3 spans 14 residues. Trimming removed 8 bases from V and 8 bases from J; junction bases left unmatched: 8. The CDR3 DNA sequence: TGCGCCAGCCTATTAGCGGGAGGGGGGGATGAGCAGTTCTTC. Encoded protein: CASLLAGGGDEQFF.

The CDR3 loop reads CASRDMGGGTGELFF. CDR3 DNA: TGTGCCAGCAGGGATATGGGCGGGGGCACCGGGGAGCTGTTTTTT. The V call is TRBV2, the J call TRBJ2-2; 7 bases align to TRBD2. This CDR3 spans 15 amino acids. V lost 6 bases, J lost 4 bases, and 8 bases stayed unmatched. CDR1 is SNHLY, CDR2 FYNNEI, per germline.

The V call is TRBV28, the J call TRBJ1-5, with a possible D match to TRBD1 (5 bases). This CDR3 has 15 amino acids. CDR1 MDHEN and CDR2 SYDVKM come from the germline V gene. The V gene lost 2 bases and the J gene lost 1 base, with 9 bases spanning the gap. CDR3: CASSLAGGSNQPQHF. DNA of the CDR3: TGTGCCAGCAGTTTAGCGGGGGGAAGCAATCAGCCCCAGCATTTT.

V is TRBV4-1 and J is TRBJ2-1, with D perhaps matching TRBD1 (6 bases). CDR1 and CDR2 (germline): MGHRA, YSYEKL. V lost 0 bases and J 0 bases, leaving 12 bases between the germline ends. CDR3 length: 17 residues. The CDR3 sequence: CASSQDRQDPSYNEQFF. The CDR3 DNA sequence: TGCGCCAGCAGCCAAGACCGACAGGACCCCTCCTACAATGAGCAGTTCTTC.

The CDR3 loop reads CASSEGTGPNEKLFF. CDR3 bases: TGTGCCAGCAGCGAGGGGACAGGGCCTAATGAAAAACTGTTTTTT. The chain has TRBV9 and TRBJ1-4; the match to TRBD1 covers 9 bases. The CDR3 runs to 15 residues. With 3 bases clipped from V and 3 bases from J, the junction kept 3 bases outside the gene matches. Germline lookup yields CDR1 SGDLS and CDR2 YYNGEE.

This chain joins TRBV5-1 and TRBJ1-1; TRBD1 might be the D (6 bases). The CDR3 consists of 15 residues. V was cut by 1 base and J by 3 bases, with 13 bases left in between. Germline CDR1 is SGHRS and CDR2 is YFSETQ. CDR3 residues: CASSLSGGWDTEAFF. The CDR3 DNA follows: TGCGCCAGCAGCTTGTCGGGGGGCTGGGACACTGAAGCTTTCTTT.

This sequence joins TRBV5-1 and TRBJ2-2; 9 positions agree with TRBD2. The junction had 2 bases not matched to a gene; V was cut back by 6 bases and J by 2 bases. The CDR3 has 14 amino acids. CDR1 SGHRS and CDR2 YFSETQ come from the germline V gene. The CDR3 region is CASNSGSNTGELFF. CDR3 DNA: TGCGCCAGCAATAGCGGGAGTAACACCGGGGAGCTGTTTTTT.

DNA of the CDR3: TGTGCCACCAGTGATTTTGGGACAGGGGTTCAAGAGACCCAGTACTTC. As protein: CATSDFGTGVQETQYF. The chain is built from TRBV24-1 and TRBJ2-5; 10 bases map to TRBD1. Trimming cost V 1 base and J 2 bases; bases outside gene matches: 3. The length of the CDR3 is 16 residues. The germline V gene encodes CDR1 KGHDR and CDR2 SFDVKD.

The J gene is TRBJ1-3, the V gene TRBV7-9, with D possibly matching TRBD1 (6 bases). CDR1 and CDR2 (germline): SEHNR, FQNEAQ (reference sequence). The V end lost 5 bases, the J end lost 0 bases, and 17 bases lay between the germline ends. The CDR3 runs 17 residues. The CDR3 DNA is TGTGCCAGCAGCGAAAAGCAGGGGATGAACTCTGGAAACACCATATATTTT. Its translation is CASSEKQGMNSGNTIYF. Filled out from reference TRBV7-9 and TRBJ1-3, the complete variable domain reads DTGVSQNPRHKITKRGQNVTFRCDPISEHNRLYWYRQTLGQGPEFLTYFQNEAQLEKSRLLSDRFSAERPKGSFSTLEIQRTEQGDSAMYLCASSEKQGMNSGNTIYFGEGSWLTVV.

This clone was recorded once. The chain couples TRBV5-1 to TRBJ2-1; 7 bases match TRBD2. Germline V CDR1 and CDR2: SGHRS, YFSETQ. This CDR3 has 15 residues. The J segment lost 4 bases and the V segment lost 0 bases, leaving 4 bases of the junction unmatched. DNA for the CDR3: TGCGCCAGCAGCTTGGCAGCGGGGCTTTACAATGAGCAGTTCTTC. Translation: CASSLAAGLYNEQFF. Combining the CDR3 with reference TRBV5-1 and TRBJ2-1 gives the whole variable domain KAGVTQTPRYLIKTRGQQVTLSCSPISGHRSVSWYQQTPGQGLQFLFEYFSETQRNKGNFPGRFSGRQFSNSRSEMNVSTLELGDSALYLCASSLAAGLYNEQFFGPGTRLTVL.

The V call is TRBV4-1, the J call TRBJ2-6, with a tentative D call TRBD2 (6 bases). Germline values: CDR1 MGHRA, CDR2 YSYEKL. CDR3 length: 17 residues. With 0 bases removed from V and 2 bases from J, the gap between germline ends came to 11 bases. DNA for the CDR3: TGCGCCAGCAGCCAAGACCGCGGGGACGCTGGGGCCAACGTCCTGACTTTC. Its protein product is CASSQDRGDAGANVLTF.

The genes are TRBV12-3 or TRBV12-4 and TRBJ1-2; 8 nucleotides agree with TRBD1. The junction had 8 bases not matched to a gene; V was cut back by 6 bases and J by 8 bases. The CDR3 is 13 amino acids. CDR3 loop: CASSKDREGGYTF. CDR3 sequence (DNA): TGTGCCAGCAGCAAGGACAGGGAAGGCGGCTACACCTTC.

This clone was observed a single time. The chain links TRBV3-1 (or the pseudogene TRBV3-2) to TRBJ1-2; possibly TRBD1 for D (5 bases). V shed 0 bases and J shed 0 bases, with 14 bases lying between them. Germline CDR1 is LGHDT and CDR2 is YNNKEL (reference sequence). The CDR3 loop spans 17 amino acids. In nucleotides, the CDR3 is TGTGCCAGCAGCCAAGATCGGACTCCGGGGGCTAACTATGGCTACACCTTC. This translates into CASSQDRTPGANYGYTF.

This clone was observed a handful of times. The gene calls are TRBV6-5 and TRBJ2-7, with 7 bases matching TRBD2. Looked up from germline, CDR1 is MNHEY and CDR2 is SVGAGI. After removal of 7 bases from V and 0 bases from J, the junction contained 6 bases not matched to a gene. The CDR3 contains 14 residues. CDR3 DNA sequence: TGTGCCAGCAACAGCGGGGCGAGCTCCTACGAGCAGTACTTC. This translates into CASNSGASSYEQYF.

This chain links TRBV5-6 with TRBJ2-7; 9 nucleotides match TRBD1. The CDR3 is 15 residues long. Trimming removed 4 bases from V and 3 bases from J; junction bases left unmatched: 8. Per the germline V gene, CDR1 is SGHDT and CDR2 is YYEEEE. DNA for the CDR3: TGTGCCAGCAGCGACTCGACAGGGGGTTTCTACGAGCAGTACTTC. It codes for CASSDSTGGFYEQYF.

This chain connects TRBV2 to TRBJ2-1; a possible D gene is TRBD2 (6 bases). The V end was cut by 5 bases, the J end by 1 base, with 12 bases between. There are 15 residues in the CDR3. CDR1 is SNHLY, CDR2 FYNNEI, per germline. In nucleotides, the CDR3 is TGTGCCAGCAGTAGGGACTTATCTTCCTACAATGAGCAGTTCTTC. Its protein product is CASSRDLSSYNEQFF.